The rows below give T cell receptor beta chains drawn from one sample of a study of blood T cell repertoires in COVID-19. Profiled with immunoSEQ multiplex PCR; TCRdb holds only in-frame clones, not every one. The data hold approximately 400,000 clones, with roughly four fifths observed a single time. Sequencing was carried out using PBMCs or T cells enriched from blood (not recorded which). These receptors all come from a woman between 45 and 65 years old who had recovered from COVID-19. The CDR3 runs from the conserved cysteine through the conserved F or W. The order of the fields is D gene, J gene, clone size, V gene, CDR3 DNA, CDR3 protein. D genes are given only for firm matches. Only part of the rows carry a size: once, few, many, or a class if the clone is expanded.

-	TRBJ2-7	-	TRBV6-5	TGTGCCAGCAGTCCAGGGGCAGCTCCCTCCTACGAGCAGTACTTC	CASSPGAAPSYEQYF
TRBD1	TRBJ1-4	once	TRBV29-1	TGCAGCGTTTTGGACAGGCCGGGGGCTAATGAAAAACTGTTTTTT	CSVLDRPGANEKLFF
-	TRBJ1-1	-	TRBV7-3	TGTGCCAGCAGCTTTGGGCAGGGGAACACTGAAGCTTTCTTT	CASSFGQGNTEAFF
-	TRBJ1-3	-	TRBV20-1	TGCAGTGCTAGTCCAGGGTCTGGTACTGGAAACACCATATATTTT	CSASPGSGTGNTIYF
TRBD2	TRBJ2-1	-	TRBV5-1	TGCGCCAGCAGCCGTAGCGGGGGGGCCATCTGGGATGAGCAGTTCTTC	CASSRSGGAIWDEQFF
-	TRBJ1-1	-	TRBV7-9	TGTGCAACCGGCAGGTCATCTATGAACACTGAAGCTTTCTTT	CATGRSSMNTEAFF
-	TRBJ1-6	once	TRBV9	TGTGCCAGCAGCCTACAGGGCTCTGGTTCACCCCTCCACTTT	CASSLQGSGSPLHF
-	TRBJ1-1	-	TRBV5-4	TGTGCCAGCAGCTTGGGGGGGCCGGGAAATCATGCTTTCTTT	CASSLGGPGNHAFF
-	TRBJ2-7	-	TRBV27	TGTGCCAGCAGCCTATTCGTCCCACCCTACGAGCAGTACTTC	CASSLFVPPYEQYF
-	TRBJ1-3	-	TRBV9	TGTGCCAGCAGCCTAACCCCCGGTGGAGGGACCCACTCTGGAAACACCATATATTTT	CASSLTPGGGTHSGNTIYF
-	TRBJ1-1	-	TRBV2	TGTGCCAGCAGTGTTGACAGGAGGAACACTGAAGCTTTCTTT	CASSVDRRNTEAFF
-	TRBJ1-1	-	TRBV5-1	TGCGCCAGCAGCTTGGAGGCAGGGTTTCCGAACACTGAAGCTTTCTTT	CASSLEAGFPNTEAFF
-	TRBJ1-2	few	TRBV18	TGTGCCAGCTCACTCGGGGGGGATTACGGCTACACCTTC	CASSLGGDYGYTF
-	TRBJ2-1	few	TRBV18	TGTGCCAGCTCACCGGAGGCCGGGAACAATGAGCAGTTCTTC	CASSPEAGNNEQFF
TRBD2	TRBJ2-1	-	TRBV7-8	TGTGCCAGCAGCAAACGTTCGACTAGCGGCTTCAACTCCTACAATGAGCAGTTCTTC	CASSKRSTSGFNSYNEQFF
-	TRBJ2-3	-	TRBV6-5	TGTGCCAGCAGTTGGATGACAGCTTTCACAGATACGCAGTATTTT	CASSWMTAFTDTQYF
-	TRBJ2-7	-	TRBV9	TGTGCCAGCAGCGCGGCTCCTAGCTTAGGCTACGAGCAGTACTTC	CASSAAPSLGYEQYF
TRBD1	TRBJ1-1	-	TRBV7-9	TGTGCCAGCAGCTCACAGGGACAGACGAACACTGAAGCTTTCTTT	CASSSQGQTNTEAFF
TRBD1	TRBJ1-5	-	TRBV30	TGTGCCTGGACCCCGAGGGCAGGGGGCTATAGCAATCAGCCCCAGCATTTT	CAWTPRAGGYSNQPQHF
TRBD1	TRBJ1-2	-	TRBV27	TGTGCCAGCAGTTTATTTCCAGACAGGGCTGGCTACACCTTC	CASSLFPDRAGYTF
TRBD1	TRBJ2-1	-	TRBV6-2/TRBV6-3	TGTGCCAGCAGTTACTCGACCGGGACAGACCTCAATGAGCAGTTCTTC	CASSYSTGTDLNEQFF
-	TRBJ1-2	-	TRBV4-3	TGCGCCAGCAGCCAGGTGGGGGGGGCCCGATATGGCTACACCTTC	CASSQVGGARYGYTF
-	TRBJ1-2	-	TRBV30	TGTGCCTGGAGTGCCGGGGCTAACTATGGCTACACCTTC	CAWSAGANYGYTF
-	TRBJ1-5	-	TRBV30	TGTGCCTGGAGTCCCGGGGGTAGCAATCAGCCCCAGCATTTT	CAWSPGGSNQPQHF
-	TRBJ1-2	-	TRBV5-1	TGCGCCAGCGCGGGGGACACCTATGGCTACACCTTC	CASAGDTYGYTF
TRBD1	TRBJ2-7	-	TRBV18	TGTGCCAGCTCTCCGACAGGGGAAAACTCCTACGAGCAGTACTTC	CASSPTGENSYEQYF
-	TRBJ1-1	once	TRBV7-9	TGTGCCAGCAGCTTAGGCCGGGAAGCAATGAACACTGAAGCTTTCTTT	CASSLGREAMNTEAFF
-	TRBJ2-2	-	TRBV9	TGTGCCAGCAGCCCCAGTAGTTCTGTACTAGCTTGGACCGGGGAGCTGTTTTTT	CASSPSSSVLAWTGELFF
TRBD2	TRBJ2-7	-	TRBV3-1/TRBV3-2	TGTGCCAGCCATGGGACTAGCGGGCCAGCCTACGAGCAGTACTTC	CASHGTSGPAYEQYF
TRBD2	TRBJ2-7	-	TRBV5-1	TGCGCCAGCAGCTTGGAGGGCGGGAGGGTAGCCGACGAGCAGTACTTC	CASSLEGGRVADEQYF
-	TRBJ1-5	-	TRBV4-3	TGCGCCAGCAGCCAAGAAAGGGGGAATCAGCCCCAGCATTTT	CASSQERGNQPQHF
TRBD1	TRBJ2-2	-	TRBV4-3	TGCGCCAGCAGCCAGGACAGGGTCCCGAGAAACACCGGGGAGCTGTTTTTT	CASSQDRVPRNTGELFF
-	TRBJ2-7	-	TRBV15	TGTGCCACCAGCAGAGTCAGAGGGAGCTCCTACGAGCAGTACTTC	CATSRVRGSSYEQYF
-	TRBJ1-1	-	TRBV6-5	TGTGCCACCAGTCGTGTGAACACTGAAGCTTTCTTT	CATSRVNTEAFF
-	TRBJ2-2	-	TRBV19	TGTGCCAGCGGGCGCGAAACCGGGGGGCTGTTTTTT	CASGRETGGLFF
-	TRBJ1-5	-	TRBV6-1	TGTGCCAGCAGTGATATAGGGGCCGATAGCAATCAGCCCCAGCATTTT	CASSDIGADSNQPQHF
TRBD1	TRBJ1-4	few	TRBV30	TGTGCCTGGAGCCTCTCGACAGGGGATAATGAAAAACTGTTTTTT	CAWSLSTGDNEKLFF
TRBD1	TRBJ2-5	-	TRBV5-1	TGCGCCAGCAGTAGATCCCGCGGGACAGGGGTAGGAGAGACCCAGTACTTC	CASSRSRGTGVGETQYF
TRBD2	TRBJ2-7	-	TRBV27	TGTGCCAGCAGAGACCTAGCGGGAGGGCCGAGGGAGCAGTACTTC	CASRDLAGGPREQYF
TRBD1	TRBJ2-1	-	TRBV7-9	TGTGCCAGCAGCCCCACCCGCCGGGACAGTCCCTACAATGAGCAGTTCTTC	CASSPTRRDSPYNEQFF
TRBD1	TRBJ1-5	-	TRBV2	TGTGCCAGCACGGGACAGGCCCTGTCCAATCAGCCCCAGCATTTT	CASTGQALSNQPQHF
-	TRBJ1-2	-	TRBV19	TGTGCCAGTAGTATATCCAGGGAAACTAACTATGGCTACACCTTC	CASSISRETNYGYTF
-	TRBJ1-1	-	TRBV27	TGTGCCAGCAGTTTAATGTGGGGCAGGCCAGAAGCTTTCTTT	CASSLMWGRPEAFF
-	TRBJ1-6	-	TRBV14	TGTGCCAGCAGCCCCGGGGGGGAGCGCTCCTATAATTCACCCCTCCACTTT	CASSPGGERSYNSPLHF